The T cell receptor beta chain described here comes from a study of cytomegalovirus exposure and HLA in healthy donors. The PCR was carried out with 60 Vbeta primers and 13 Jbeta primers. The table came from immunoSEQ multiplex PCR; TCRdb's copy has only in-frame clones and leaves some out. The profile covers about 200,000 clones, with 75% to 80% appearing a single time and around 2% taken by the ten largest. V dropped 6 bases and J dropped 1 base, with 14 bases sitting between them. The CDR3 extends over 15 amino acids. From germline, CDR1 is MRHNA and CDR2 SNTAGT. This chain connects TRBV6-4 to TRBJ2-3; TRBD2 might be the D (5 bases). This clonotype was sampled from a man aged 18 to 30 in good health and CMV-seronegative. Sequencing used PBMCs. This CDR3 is CASSARQEGTDTQYF. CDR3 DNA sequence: TGTGCCAGCAGCGCCCGTCAGGAGGGCACAGATACGCAGTATTTT.